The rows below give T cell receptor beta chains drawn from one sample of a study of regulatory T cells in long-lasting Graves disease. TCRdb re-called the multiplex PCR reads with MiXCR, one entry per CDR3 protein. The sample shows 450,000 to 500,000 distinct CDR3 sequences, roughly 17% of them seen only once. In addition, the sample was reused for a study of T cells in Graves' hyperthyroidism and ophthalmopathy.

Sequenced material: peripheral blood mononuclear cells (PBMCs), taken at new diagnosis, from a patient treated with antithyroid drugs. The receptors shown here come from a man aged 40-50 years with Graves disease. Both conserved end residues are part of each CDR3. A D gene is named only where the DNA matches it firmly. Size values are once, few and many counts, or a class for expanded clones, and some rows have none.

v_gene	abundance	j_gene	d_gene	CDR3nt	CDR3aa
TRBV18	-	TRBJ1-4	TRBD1	TGTGCCAGCTCACCATTGGGAGGGGGCAGCAATGAAAAACTGTTTTTT	CASSPLGGGSNEKLFF
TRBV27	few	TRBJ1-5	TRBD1	TGTGCCAGCAGTCCGATGTCAACAGGGGGCAAAGATCAGCCCCAGCATTTT	CASSPMSTGGKDQPQHF
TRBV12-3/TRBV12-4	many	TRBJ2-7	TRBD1	TGTGCCAGCAGTTTAGCGATCACAGGGGTCTCCTACGAGCAGTACTTC	CASSLAITGVSYEQYF
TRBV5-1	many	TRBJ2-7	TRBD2	TGCGCCAGCAGCCAGTTTACTAGCGGGAACTACGAGCAGTACTTC	CASSQFTSGNYEQYF
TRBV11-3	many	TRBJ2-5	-	TGTGCCAGCAGCCCCGGGCGATTGAGCGGGACCCAGTACTTC	CASSPGRLSGTQYF
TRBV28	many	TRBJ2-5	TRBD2	TGTGCCAGCAGGCTCGAACTAGCGGGAGGCCCGCGGAATTGGCAGACCCAGTACTTC	CASRLELAGGPRNWQTQYF
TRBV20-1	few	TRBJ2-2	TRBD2	TGCAGTGCTAGAGACTCCGGGACTAGTGTGGGTAGGGTGAACACCGGGGAGCTGTTTTTT	CSARDSGTSVGRVNTGELFF
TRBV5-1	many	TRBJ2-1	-	TGCGCCAGCAGCTTGGATGTTCGCGGGATAGGCGATGAGCAGTTCTTC	CASSLDVRGIGDEQFF
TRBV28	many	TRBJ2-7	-	TGTGCCAGCAGCACCTGGTACTACGAGCAGTACTTC	CASSTWYYEQYF
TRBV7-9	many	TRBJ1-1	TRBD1	TGTGCCAGCAGTGACAGGGGTCCGGACACTGAAGCTTTCTTT	CASSDRGPDTEAFF
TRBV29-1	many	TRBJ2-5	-	TGCAGCGTTTGGGGCCCGAAACAAGAGACCCAGTACTTC	CSVWGPKQETQYF
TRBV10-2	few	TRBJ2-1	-	TGCGCCACCATGGAGGGCCCTTACAATGAGCAGTTCTTC	CATMEGPYNEQFF
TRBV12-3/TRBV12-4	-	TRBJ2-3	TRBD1	TGTGCCAGCGGACAGGGGATGTCTAGCACAGATACGCAGTATTTT	CASGQGMSSTDTQYF
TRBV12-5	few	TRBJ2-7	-	TGTGCTAGTGGTACGGACACCGGTGGGAGTGAGCAGTACTTC	CASGTDTGGSEQYF
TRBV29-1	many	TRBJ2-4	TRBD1	TGCAGCGTTGAAGATCGAGGGACAGGGAGATTGTACTTC	CSVEDRGTGRLYF
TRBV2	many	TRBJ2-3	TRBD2	TGTGCCAGCAGTGAATTGGGCAGACGGACTAGCGGGGGAGATACGCAGTATTTT	CASSELGRRTSGGDTQYF
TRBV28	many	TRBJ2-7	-	TGTGCCAGCAAATTAGGCGGGGTCTACGAGCAGTACTTC	CASKLGGVYEQYF
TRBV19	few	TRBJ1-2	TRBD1	TGTGCCAGTAGTCCTCGACAGGGGACGCGAGCTGACGGCTACACCTTC	CASSPRQGTRADGYTF
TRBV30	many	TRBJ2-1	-	TGTGCCTGGAGTGTAGGAGTTACTTCCTACAATGAGCAGTTCTTC	CAWSVGVTSYNEQFF
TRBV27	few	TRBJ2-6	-	TGTGCCAGCAGTTTATTCCCTTCCTCTGGGGCCAACGTCCTGACTTTC	CASSLFPSSGANVLTF
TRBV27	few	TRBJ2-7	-	TGTGCCAGCAGTTGGACAGTCAGGCCAAAATACGAGCAGTACTTC	CASSWTVRPKYEQYF
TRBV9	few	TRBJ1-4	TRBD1	TGTGCCAGCAGCGCCGACAGGGGTGAAAAACTGTTTTTT	CASSADRGEKLFF
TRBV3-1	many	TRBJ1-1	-	TGTGCCAGCAGCCGCGGGACTGGGAACACTGAAGCTTTCTTT	CASSRGTGNTEAFF
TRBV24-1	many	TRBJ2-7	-	TGTGCCACCAGTGATGGGTGGAGCTACGAGCAGTACTTC	CATSDGWSYEQYF
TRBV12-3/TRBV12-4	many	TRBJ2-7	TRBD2	TGTGCCAGCAGTTTGGGCTCGGGGGGGGTCACGGCTTCCTACGAGCAGTACTTC	CASSLGSGGVTASYEQYF
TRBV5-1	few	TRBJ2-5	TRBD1	TGCGCCAGCAGCTATACAGGGGGCCCAGAGACCCAGTACTTC	CASSYTGGPETQYF
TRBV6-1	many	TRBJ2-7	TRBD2	TGTGCCAGCGGAGATAGCGGGAGGGCCCACGAGCAGTACTTC	CASGDSGRAHEQYF
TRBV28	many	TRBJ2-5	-	TGTGCCAGCGCGTCAGGAGGGGAGACCCAGTACTTC	CASASGGETQYF
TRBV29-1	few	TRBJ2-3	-	TGCAGCGTCGGGGCGCGTGGAGATACGCAGTATTTT	CSVGARGDTQYF
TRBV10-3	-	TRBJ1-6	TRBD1	TGTGCCATCAGGGACGACAGGGCGGTCAATTCACCCCTCCACTTT	CAIRDDRAVNSPLHF
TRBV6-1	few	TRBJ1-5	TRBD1	TGTGCCAGCAGTGAATGGTCGGGACAGGGTCGTCAGCCCCAGCATTTT	CASSEWSGQGRQPQHF
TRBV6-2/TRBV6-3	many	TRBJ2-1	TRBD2	TGTGCCAGCAGTTTATGGGACCGGGGGGGGGCCTCCTACAATGAGCAGTTCTTC	CASSLWDRGGASYNEQFF
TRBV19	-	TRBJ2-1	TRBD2	TGTGCCAGTAGCACCGGGACTAGCGGGAGTAGGGATGAGCAGTTCTTC	CASSTGTSGSRDEQFF
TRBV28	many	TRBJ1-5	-	TGTGCCAGCAGTTTACAGGGATTTCAGCCCCAGCATTTT	CASSLQGFQPQHF
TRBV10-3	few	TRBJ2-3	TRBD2	TGTGCCATCAGTGAAGGGCTAGCGGGGATCACAGATACGCAGTATTTT	CAISEGLAGITDTQYF
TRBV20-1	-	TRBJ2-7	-	TGCAGTGGTCCCCTTGGCGACGAGCAGTACTTC	CSGPLGDEQYF
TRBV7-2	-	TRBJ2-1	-	TGTGCCAGCAGCTTAGGCGCGAAAGCGAATGAGCAGTTCTTC	CASSLGAKANEQFF
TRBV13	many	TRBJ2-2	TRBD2	TGTGCCAGCAGCTTAGGCCCGGGTAGCGGGAGGCCCGCCGGGGAGCTGTTTTTT	CASSLGPGSGRPAGELFF
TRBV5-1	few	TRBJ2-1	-	TGCGCCAGCAGCGCCCCCGGAACAGCCTACAATGAGCAGTTCTTC	CASSAPGTAYNEQFF
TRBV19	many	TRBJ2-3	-	TGTGCCAGTAGTAAGCCCCGATGGGTAGCCTCGCCAGATACGCAGTATTTT	CASSKPRWVASPDTQYF
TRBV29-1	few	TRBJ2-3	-	TGCAGCGTTGAATTTGTCCCCAGAGATACGCAGTATTTT	CSVEFVPRDTQYF
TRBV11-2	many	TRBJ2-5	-	TGTGCCAGCAGCTTAGGGTTCCGGGACACCTTCCAAGAGACCCAGTACTTC	CASSLGFRDTFQETQYF
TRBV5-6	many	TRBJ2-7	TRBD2	TGTGCCAGCACCGGGACTAGCTACGAGCAGTACTTC	CASTGTSYEQYF
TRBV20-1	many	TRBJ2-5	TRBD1	TGCAGTGCTAGACCCATAGGGGCAGGGGGCGGCGGTGAGACCCAGTACTTC	CSARPIGAGGGGETQYF
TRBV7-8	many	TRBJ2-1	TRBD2	TGTGCCAGCAGCTTAAAACTAGCGTGGAATGAGCAGTTCTTC	CASSLKLAWNEQFF
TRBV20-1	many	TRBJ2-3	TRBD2	TGCAGTGCTAAAGCGGGAGGGACAGATACGCAGTATTTT	CSAKAGGTDTQYF
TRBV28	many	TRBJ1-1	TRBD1	TGTGCCCACAGGGGAGAGGTGAACACTGAAGCTTTCTTT	CAHRGEVNTEAFF
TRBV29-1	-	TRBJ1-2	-	TGCAGCGTTGAGATAAATGGGGACGGCTACACCTTC	CSVEINGDGYTF
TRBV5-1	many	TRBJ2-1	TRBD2	TGCGCCAGCAGCCCGTTAGCGGGAGGGCCTGGAAATGAGCAGTTCTTC	CASSPLAGGPGNEQFF
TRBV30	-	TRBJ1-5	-	TGTGCCTGGAGCGCGAGGGCAGGGCATCAGCCCCAGCATTTT	CAWSARAGHQPQHF
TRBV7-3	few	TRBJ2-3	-	TGTGCCAGCAGCTTAGGTCACAGGTATCCAGATACGCAGTATTTT	CASSLGHRYPDTQYF
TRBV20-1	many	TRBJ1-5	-	TGCAGTGCTAGAGATCCGAGGGGTAGTATGGATCAGCCCCAGCATTTT	CSARDPRGSMDQPQHF
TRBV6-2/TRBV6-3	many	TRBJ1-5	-	TGTGCCAGCAGACTGGACCCTAGCAATCAGCCCCAGCATTTT	CASRLDPSNQPQHF